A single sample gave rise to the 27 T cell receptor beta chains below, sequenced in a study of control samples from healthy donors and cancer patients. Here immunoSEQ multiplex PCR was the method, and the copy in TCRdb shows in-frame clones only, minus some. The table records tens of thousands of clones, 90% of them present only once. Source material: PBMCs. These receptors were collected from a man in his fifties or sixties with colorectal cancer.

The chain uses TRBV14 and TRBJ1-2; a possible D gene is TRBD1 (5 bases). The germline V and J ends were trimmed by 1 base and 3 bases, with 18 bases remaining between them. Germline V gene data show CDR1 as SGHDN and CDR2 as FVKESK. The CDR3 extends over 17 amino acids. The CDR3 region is CASSQGGADLGYYGYTF. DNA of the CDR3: TGTGCCAGCAGCCAAGGAGGGGCAGACTTAGGATACTATGGCTACACCTTC.

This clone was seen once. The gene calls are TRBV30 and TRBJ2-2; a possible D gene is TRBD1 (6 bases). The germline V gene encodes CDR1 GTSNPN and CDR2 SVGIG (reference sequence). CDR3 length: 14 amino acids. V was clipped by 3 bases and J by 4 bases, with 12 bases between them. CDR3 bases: TGTGCCTGGAGGGGGGCTTCTGTCACCGGGGAGCTGTTTTTT. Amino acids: CAWRGASVTGELFF.

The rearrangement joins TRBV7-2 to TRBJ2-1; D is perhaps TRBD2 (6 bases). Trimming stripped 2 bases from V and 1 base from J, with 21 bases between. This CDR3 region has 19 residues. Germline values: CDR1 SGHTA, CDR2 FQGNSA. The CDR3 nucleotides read TGTGCCAGCAGCTTATGGGGGACTTCGATTCTCCGGTCCTACAATGAGCAGTTCTTC. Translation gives CASSLWGTSILRSYNEQFF.

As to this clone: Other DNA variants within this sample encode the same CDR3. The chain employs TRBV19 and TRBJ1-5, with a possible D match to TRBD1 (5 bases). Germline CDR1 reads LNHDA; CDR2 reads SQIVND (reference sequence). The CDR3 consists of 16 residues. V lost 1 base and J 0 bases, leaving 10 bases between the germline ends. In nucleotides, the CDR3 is TGTGCCAGTAGTATAGGGACATTTTATAGCAATCAGCCCCAGCATTTT. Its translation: CASSIGTFYSNQPQHF.

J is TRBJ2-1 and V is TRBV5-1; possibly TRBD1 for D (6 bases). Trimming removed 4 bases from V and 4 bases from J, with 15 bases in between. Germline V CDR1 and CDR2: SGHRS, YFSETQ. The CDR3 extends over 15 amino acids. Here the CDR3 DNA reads TGCGCCAGCAGCCCAGGGGTCCCTTCATACAATGAGCAGTTCTTC. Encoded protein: CASSPGVPSYNEQFF.

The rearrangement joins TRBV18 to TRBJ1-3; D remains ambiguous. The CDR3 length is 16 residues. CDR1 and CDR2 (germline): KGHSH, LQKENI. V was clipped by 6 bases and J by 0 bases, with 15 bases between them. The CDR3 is CASSPRSESSGNTIYF. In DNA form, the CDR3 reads TGTGCCAGCTCCCCGAGGAGCGAGAGCTCTGGAAACACCATATATTTT.

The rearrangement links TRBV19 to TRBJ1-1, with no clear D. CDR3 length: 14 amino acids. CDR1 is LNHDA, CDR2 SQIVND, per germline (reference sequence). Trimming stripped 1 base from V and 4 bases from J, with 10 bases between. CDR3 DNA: TGTGCCAGTAGTATAGTCTCCCCGGGCACTGAAGCTTTCTTT. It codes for CASSIVSPGTEAFF.

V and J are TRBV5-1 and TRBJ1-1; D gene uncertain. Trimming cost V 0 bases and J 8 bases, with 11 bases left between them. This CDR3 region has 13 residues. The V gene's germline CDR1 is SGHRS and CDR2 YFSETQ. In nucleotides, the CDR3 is TGCGCCAGCAGCTTGGGGGCGGGAGGAGAAGCTTTCTTT. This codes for CASSLGAGGEAFF.

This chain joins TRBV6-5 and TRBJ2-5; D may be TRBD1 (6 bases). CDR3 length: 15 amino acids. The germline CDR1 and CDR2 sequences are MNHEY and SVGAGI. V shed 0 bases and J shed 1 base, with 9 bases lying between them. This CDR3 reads CASSYSRGSQETQYF. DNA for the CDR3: TGTGCCAGCAGTTACTCGAGGGGGTCCCAAGAGACCCAGTACTTC.

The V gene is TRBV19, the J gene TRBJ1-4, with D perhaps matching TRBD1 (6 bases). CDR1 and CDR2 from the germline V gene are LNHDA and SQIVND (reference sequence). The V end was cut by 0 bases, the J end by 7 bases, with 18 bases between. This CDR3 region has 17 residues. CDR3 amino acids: CASSIDGPVPGAEKLFF. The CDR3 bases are TGTGCCAGTAGTATAGATGGCCCAGTCCCAGGGGCTGAAAAACTGTTTTTT. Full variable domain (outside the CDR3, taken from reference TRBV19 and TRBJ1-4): DGGITQSPKYLFRKEGQNVTLSCEQNLNHDAMYWYRQDPGQGLRLIYYSQIVNDFQKGDIAEGYSVSREKKESFPLTVTSAQKNPTAFYLCASSIDGPVPGAEKLFFGSGTQLSVL.

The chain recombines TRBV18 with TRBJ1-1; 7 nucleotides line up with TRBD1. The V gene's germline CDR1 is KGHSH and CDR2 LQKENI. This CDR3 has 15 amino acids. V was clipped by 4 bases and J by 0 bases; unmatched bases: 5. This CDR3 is CASSHFDRVNTEAFF. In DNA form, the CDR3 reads TGTGCCAGCTCACACTTTGACAGGGTGAACACTGAAGCTTTCTTT.

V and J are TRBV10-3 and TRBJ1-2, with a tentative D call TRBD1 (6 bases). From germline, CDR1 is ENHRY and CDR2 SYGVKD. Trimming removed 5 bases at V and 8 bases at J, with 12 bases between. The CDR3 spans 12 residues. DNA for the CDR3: TGTGCCATCAGTACAGGGTCTAGCGGCTACACCTTC. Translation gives CAISTGSSGYTF.

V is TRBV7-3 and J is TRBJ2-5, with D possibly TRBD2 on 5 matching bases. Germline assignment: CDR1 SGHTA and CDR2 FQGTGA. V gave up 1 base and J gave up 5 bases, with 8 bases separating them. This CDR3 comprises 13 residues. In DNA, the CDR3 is TGTGCCAGCAGCTTAATAGCGACGGAGACCCAGTACTTC. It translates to CASSLIATETQYF.

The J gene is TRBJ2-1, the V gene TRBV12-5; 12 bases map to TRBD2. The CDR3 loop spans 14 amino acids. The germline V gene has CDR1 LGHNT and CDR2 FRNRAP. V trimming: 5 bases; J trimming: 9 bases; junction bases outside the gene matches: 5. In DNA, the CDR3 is TGTGCTAGTGGTCTAGCGGGGGGGCTTAGTGAGCAGTTCTTC. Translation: CASGLAGGLSEQFF.

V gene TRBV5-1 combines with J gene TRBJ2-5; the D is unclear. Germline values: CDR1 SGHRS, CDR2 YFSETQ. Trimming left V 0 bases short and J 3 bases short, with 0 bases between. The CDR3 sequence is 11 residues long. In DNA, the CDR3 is TGCGCCAGCAGCTTGGAAGAGACCCAGTACTTC. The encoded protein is CASSLEETQYF.

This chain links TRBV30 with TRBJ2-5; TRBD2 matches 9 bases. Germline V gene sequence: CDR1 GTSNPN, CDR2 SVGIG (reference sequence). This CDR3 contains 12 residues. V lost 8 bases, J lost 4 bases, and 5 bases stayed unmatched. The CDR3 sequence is CAEDSGGETQYF. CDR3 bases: TGTGCCGAGGATAGCGGGGGAGAGACCCAGTACTTC.

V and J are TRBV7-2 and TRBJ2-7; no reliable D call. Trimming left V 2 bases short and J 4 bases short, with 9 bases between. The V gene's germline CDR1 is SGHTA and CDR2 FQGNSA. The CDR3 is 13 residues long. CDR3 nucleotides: TGTGCCAGCAGCTTACCCCCGGTTTACGAGCAGTACTTC. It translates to CASSLPPVYEQYF.

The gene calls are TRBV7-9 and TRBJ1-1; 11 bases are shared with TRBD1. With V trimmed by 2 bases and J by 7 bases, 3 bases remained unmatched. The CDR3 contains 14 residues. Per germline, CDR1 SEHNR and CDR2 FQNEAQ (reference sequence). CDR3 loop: CASSLTGTGGEAFF. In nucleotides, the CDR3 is TGTGCCAGCAGCTTAACGGGGACAGGGGGTGAAGCTTTCTTT.

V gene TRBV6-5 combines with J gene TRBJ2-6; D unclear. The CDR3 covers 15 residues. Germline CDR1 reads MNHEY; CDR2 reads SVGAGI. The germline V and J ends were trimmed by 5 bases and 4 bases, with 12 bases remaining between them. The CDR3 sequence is CASSPVTPGANVLTF. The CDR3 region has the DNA TGTGCCAGCAGTCCAGTCACCCCGGGGGCCAACGTCCTGACTTTC.

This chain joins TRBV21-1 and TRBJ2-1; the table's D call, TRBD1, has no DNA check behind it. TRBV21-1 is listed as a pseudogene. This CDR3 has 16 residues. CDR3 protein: CASSKAQGSSYNEQFF. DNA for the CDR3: TGTGCCAGCAGCAAAGCACAGGGGAGCTCCTACAATGAGCAGTTCTTC.

For the CDR3, the DNA is TGTGCCATCAGCGAAAGGGGTCGGGGGGCTTTCTTT. The encoded protein is CAISERGRGAFF. V and J are TRBV10-3 and TRBJ1-1; possible D gene TRBD1, 5 bases. The CDR3 is made up of 12 amino acids. V was shortened by 6 bases and J by 11 bases, with 16 bases between the two germline ends. The germline gives CDR1 ENHRY, CDR2 SYGVKD.

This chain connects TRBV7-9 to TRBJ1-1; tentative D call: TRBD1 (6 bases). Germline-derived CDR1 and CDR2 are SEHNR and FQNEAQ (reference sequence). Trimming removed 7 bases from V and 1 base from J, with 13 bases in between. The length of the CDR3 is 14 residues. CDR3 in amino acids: CASNPQGPNTEAFF. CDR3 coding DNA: TGTGCCAGCAATCCACAGGGTCCGAACACTGAAGCTTTCTTT.

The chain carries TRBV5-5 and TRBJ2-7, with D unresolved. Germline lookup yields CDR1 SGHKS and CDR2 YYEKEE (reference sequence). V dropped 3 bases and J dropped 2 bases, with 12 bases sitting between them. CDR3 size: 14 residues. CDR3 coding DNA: TGTGCCAGCAGCTCGGTGGCACTTGCCTACGAGCAGTACTTC. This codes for CASSSVALAYEQYF.

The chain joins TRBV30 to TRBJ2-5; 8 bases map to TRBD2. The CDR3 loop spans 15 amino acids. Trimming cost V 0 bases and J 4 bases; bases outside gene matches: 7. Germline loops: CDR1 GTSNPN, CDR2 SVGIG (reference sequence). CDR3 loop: CAWSVASGGGETQYF. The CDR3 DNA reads TGTGCCTGGAGTGTAGCCAGCGGGGGTGGAGAGACCCAGTACTTC.

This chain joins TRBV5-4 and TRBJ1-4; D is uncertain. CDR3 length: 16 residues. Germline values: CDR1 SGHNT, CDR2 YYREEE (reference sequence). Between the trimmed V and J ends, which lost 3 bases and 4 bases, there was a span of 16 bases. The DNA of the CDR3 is TGTGCCAGCAGCTCTCATGACGCACTATTTAATGAAAAACTGTTTTTT. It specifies CASSSHDALFNEKLFF.

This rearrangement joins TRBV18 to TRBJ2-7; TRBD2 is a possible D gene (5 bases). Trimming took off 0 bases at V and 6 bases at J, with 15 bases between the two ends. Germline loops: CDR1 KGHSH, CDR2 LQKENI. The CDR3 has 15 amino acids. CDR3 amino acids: CASSPPTGSGSEQYF. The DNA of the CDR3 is TGTGCCAGCTCACCACCCACGGGATCGGGATCCGAGCAGTACTTC.

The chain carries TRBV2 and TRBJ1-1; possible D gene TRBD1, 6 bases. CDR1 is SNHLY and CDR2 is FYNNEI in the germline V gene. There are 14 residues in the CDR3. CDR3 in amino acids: CAGAPGEWNTEAFF. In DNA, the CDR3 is TGTGCAGGGGCCCCAGGGGAGTGGAACACTGAAGCTTTCTTT.